These 12 T cell receptor beta chains came from one sample sequenced in a study of cytomegalovirus exposure and HLA in healthy donors. The method was immunoSEQ multiplex PCR; TCRdb's version includes in-frame clones alone and lacks a portion of them. The data hold about 98,000 clones, with about 95% observed a single time. What was sequenced was PBMCs. Receptors originate from a young woman in good health and CMV-seronegative.

This rearrangement joins TRBV5-6 to TRBJ1-2; TRBD1 matches at 8 bases. CDR1 and CDR2 (germline): SGHDT, YYEEEE. The CDR3 sequence is 14 residues long. V gave up 4 bases and J gave up 5 bases; unmatched junction bases: 7. The CDR3 here is CASSHRGEIYGYTF. DNA of the CDR3: TGTGCCAGCAGCCACAGGGGGGAGATATATGGCTACACCTTC.

The gene calls are TRBV7-2 and TRBJ2-7, with TRBD2 identical over 7 bases. Germline CDR1 SGHTA, CDR2 FQGNSA. The CDR3 is 13 amino acids. Trimming removed 6 bases from V and 5 bases from J; junction bases left unmatched: 7. CDR3 nucleotide sequence: TGTGCCAGCAGTGGCGGCGGGAGCCACGAGCAGTACTTC. It translates to CASSGGGSHEQYF.

The chain recombines TRBV15 with TRBJ2-7; D remains unclear. Germline CDR1 and CDR2: LNHNV and YYDKDF (reference sequence). Trimming cost V 1 base and J 5 bases, with 9 bases left between them. CDR3 length: 13 residues. For the CDR3, the DNA is TGTGCCACCAGCAGAGCGAGTTTCCACGAGCAGTACTTC. Its translation: CATSRASFHEQYF.

The V call is TRBV2, the J call TRBJ1-5, with 8 bases matching TRBD1. The V gene's germline CDR1 is SNHLY and CDR2 FYNNEI. Trimming cost V 4 bases and J 6 bases; bases outside gene matches: 5. The CDR3 spans 14 residues. This CDR3 reads CASSGTGSTQPQHF. DNA of the CDR3: TGTGCCAGCAGTGGGACAGGGTCAACTCAGCCCCAGCATTTT.

The CDR3 is CASSLWTGGLNEQYF. The CDR3 DNA is TGTGCCAGCAGTTTATGGACAGGGGGATTGAACGAGCAGTACTTC. This chain joins TRBV27 and TRBJ2-7; 10 bases match TRBD1. Germline CDR1 is MNHEY and CDR2 is SMNVEV (reference sequence). The V gene end was trimmed by 1 base and the J gene end by 5 bases; junction bases not matched to a gene: 5. CDR3 length equals 15 residues.

The chain employs TRBV6-5 and TRBJ2-7; TRBD1 aligns across 9 bases. After removal of 2 bases from V and 4 bases from J, the junction contained 6 bases not matched to a gene. Per germline, CDR1 MNHEY and CDR2 SVGAGI. The CDR3 contains 15 residues. This chain's CDR3 is CASSYRDRVEYEQYF. CDR3 DNA sequence: TGTGCCAGCAGTTACCGGGACAGGGTCGAGTACGAGCAGTACTTC.

This chain uses TRBV11-2 with TRBJ2-2; 7 nucleotides line up with TRBD1. The CDR3 spans 17 residues. Germline values: CDR1 SGHAT, CDR2 FQNNGV. The V gene end was trimmed by 3 bases and the J gene end by 5 bases; junction bases not matched to a gene: 12. CDR3 residues: CASSLAPRDRATGELFF. The CDR3 DNA sequence: TGTGCCAGCAGCTTGGCCCCCCGGGACAGAGCTACCGGGGAGCTGTTTTTT.

The rearrangement joins TRBV9 to TRBJ2-5; D not resolved. The length of the CDR3 is 15 residues. Germline loops: CDR1 SGDLS, CDR2 YYNGEE. Deletions cut 1 base from V and 0 bases from J, with 10 bases between. CDR3 region: CASSVSPNYQETQYF. Here the CDR3 DNA reads TGTGCCAGCAGCGTATCGCCCAACTACCAAGAGACCCAGTACTTC.

This rearrangement joins TRBV27 to TRBJ1-1, with 9 bases fitting TRBD1. Per the germline V gene, CDR1 is MNHEY and CDR2 is SMNVEV (reference sequence). The V gene end was trimmed by 6 bases and the J gene end by 4 bases; junction bases not matched to a gene: 0. CDR3 length equals 12 residues. The CDR3 spells CASRTGGTEAFF. CDR3 sequence (DNA): TGTGCCAGCAGGACAGGGGGCACTGAAGCTTTCTTT.

DNA for the CDR3: TGCGCCAGCGGAGAGACAGGGGTAATTTGGAACACTGAAGCTTTCTTT. It translates to CASGETGVIWNTEAFF. The chain links TRBV10-2 to TRBJ1-1; 8 bases are shared with TRBD1. CDR3 length: 16 residues. V trimming: 8 bases; J trimming: 1 base; junction bases outside the gene matches: 12. The V gene's germline CDR1 is WSHSY and CDR2 SAAADI.

This chain uses TRBV2 with TRBJ2-5; 7 bases are shared with TRBD1. The CDR3 consists of 11 residues. With 11 bases clipped from V and 2 bases from J, the junction kept 2 bases outside the gene matches. The germline gives CDR1 SNHLY, CDR2 FYNNEI. The CDR3: CAGGQQETQYF. The CDR3 nucleotides read TGTGCCGGGGGACAGCAAGAGACCCAGTACTTC.

This clone showed up just once. V and J are TRBV13 and TRBJ2-7, with 7 bases lining up with TRBD2. J gave up 1 base and V 6 bases, and 6 bases lay outside the gene matches. Germline V gene lookup returns CDR1 PRHDT and CDR2 FYEKMQ (reference sequence). The CDR3 contains 14 residues. CDR3 nucleotides: TGTGCCAGCAGACCGGGGGGTGGTTCCTACGAGCAGTACTTC. Protein product: CASRPGGGSYEQYF.